The clone carrying this TCR beta chain appeared once. Its specificity is not known. The entry originates in a study of long-term antiretroviral therapy in people with HIV. Version v3.0 of the immunoSEQ assay was performed at survey level. Researchers set sequencing to target about 35,000-55,000 T-cell genomes per sample. This table comes from immunoSEQ multiplex PCR, and its TCRdb copy is limited to in-frame clones, with some not included. The sample lists some 7,900 clones, roughly 80% occurring once. Study-level points and caveats: ART adherence, viral resistance and therapy changes were undocumented. HIV repertoire CDR3 lengths ranged less widely than those of controls.

Germline-derived CDR1 and CDR2 are SGHTS and YDEGEE. The CDR3 length is 15 residues. After removal of 2 bases from V and 4 bases from J, the junction contained 6 bases not matched to a gene. The specimen was unsorted PBMCs, collected 0.6 years before starting antiretroviral therapy. The source of this sequence is a middle-aged man with HIV. This chain links TRBV5-8 with TRBJ1-1; 9 bases are shared with TRBD1. For the CDR3, the DNA is TGTGCCAGCAGCTTCGGGACAGGGTTGGTCACTGAAGCTTTCTTT. Translation gives CASSFGTGLVTEAFF.